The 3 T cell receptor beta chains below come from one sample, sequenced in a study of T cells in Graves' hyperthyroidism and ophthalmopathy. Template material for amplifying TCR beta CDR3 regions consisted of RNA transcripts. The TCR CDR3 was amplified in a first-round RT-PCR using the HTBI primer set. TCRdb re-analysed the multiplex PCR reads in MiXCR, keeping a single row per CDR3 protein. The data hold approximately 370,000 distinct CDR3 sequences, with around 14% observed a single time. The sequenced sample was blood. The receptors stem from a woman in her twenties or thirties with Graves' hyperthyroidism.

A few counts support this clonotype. CDR3 DNA: TGTGCCAGCAGTGTGCACCCGGGCTACGAGCAGTACTTC. This encodes CASSVHPGYEQYF. The chain carries TRBV12-3 or TRBV12-4 and TRBJ2-7; D call uncertain. Between the trimmed V and J ends, which lost 5 bases and 3 bases, there was a span of 11 bases. The CDR3 runs to 13 residues.

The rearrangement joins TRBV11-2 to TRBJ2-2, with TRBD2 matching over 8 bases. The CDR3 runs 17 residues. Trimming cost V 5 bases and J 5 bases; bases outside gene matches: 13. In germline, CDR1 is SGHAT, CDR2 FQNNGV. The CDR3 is CASSLPFSGRRTGELFF. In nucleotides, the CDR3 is TGTGCCAGCAGCCTTCCCTTCAGCGGGAGAAGGACCGGGGAGCTGTTTTTT.

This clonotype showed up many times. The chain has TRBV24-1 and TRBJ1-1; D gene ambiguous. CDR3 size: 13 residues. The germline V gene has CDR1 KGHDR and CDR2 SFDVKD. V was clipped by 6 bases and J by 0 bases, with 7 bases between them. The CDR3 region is CATSSGVNTEAFF. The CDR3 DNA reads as TGTGCCACCAGTTCCGGCGTGAACACTGAAGCTTTCTTT.